This T cell receptor (beta chain) was observed in a study of T cell responses to AZD1222 COVID-19 vaccine. Using immunoSEQ multiplex PCR, the repertoire was profiled, and TCRdb retains in-frame clones only, with some absent. The data show about 79,000 clones, approximately 80% seen once. In the case of this clone: Its antigen is as yet unknown.

Losses at the gene ends were 0 bases for V and 1 base for J; bases not matched to a gene: 18. The CDR3 spans 20 residues. Germline-derived CDR1 and CDR2 are MGHRA and YSYEKL. Study-level results: Vaccine-related CD4 TCRs covered spike, predominating at 160-218 and 743-854. Donor demographics were predominantly white British with a female majority; clonal diversity may be underestimated. AZD1222 recipients seropositive at baseline numbered only five to seven.

The V and J genes are TRBV4-1 and TRBJ2-7; 7 nucleotides agree with TRBD1. Sequenced here: peripheral blood, sampled on day 0 of AZD1222 vaccination. The source of this sequence is an adult in good health. CDR3: CASSQDRVGTASTRSYEQYF. Written as DNA, the CDR3 is TGCGCCAGCAGCCAAGATCGCGTCGGGACAGCTTCTACTCGGTCCTACGAGCAGTACTTC.